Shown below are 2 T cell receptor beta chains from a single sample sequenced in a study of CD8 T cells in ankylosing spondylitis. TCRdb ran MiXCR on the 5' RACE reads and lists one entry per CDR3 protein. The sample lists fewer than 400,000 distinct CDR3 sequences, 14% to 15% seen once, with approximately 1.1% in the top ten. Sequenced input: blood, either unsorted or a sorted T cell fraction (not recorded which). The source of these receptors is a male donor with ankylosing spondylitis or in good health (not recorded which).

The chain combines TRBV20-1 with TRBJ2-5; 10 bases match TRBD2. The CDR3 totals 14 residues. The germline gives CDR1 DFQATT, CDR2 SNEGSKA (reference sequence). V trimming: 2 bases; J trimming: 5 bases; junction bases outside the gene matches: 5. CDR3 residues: CSARLAGAGETQYF. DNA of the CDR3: TGCAGTGCTAGACTAGCGGGGGCGGGGGAGACCCAGTACTTC.

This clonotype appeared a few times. CDR3 DNA sequence: TGTGCCAGCAGTGAATATCGTAACACGGAGCGAGGGTTAACCCAGTACTTC. It yields the protein CASSEYRNTERGLTQYF. J is TRBJ2-5 and V is TRBV25-1; D is perhaps TRBD2 (5 bases). CDR3 length: 17 residues. The germline CDR1 and CDR2 sequences are MGHDK and SYGVNS. V lost 0 bases to trimming and J lost 8 bases, with 22 bases between them.